Included here is one TCR beta chain sequence, with context. Its antigen is currently unknown. Trimming cost V 1 base and J 4 bases; bases outside gene matches: 1. The CDR3 runs to 13 residues. CDR1 is MNHNY, CDR2 SVGAGI, per germline (reference sequence). The data originate from a study of cytomegalovirus exposure and HLA in healthy donors. PCR employed 60 Vbeta and 13 Jbeta primers. Sequencing was performed with immunoSEQ multiplex PCR; in TCRdb, only in-frame clones are kept and a portion is missing. The data hold some 91,000 clones, with roughly 75% observed a single time. Study-level results: Later analysis suggested most CMV-associated TCR beta chains were HLA-restricted. Relative to equally common others, HLA-associated TCR beta chains showed greater clonal expansion in a later analysis. Later analysis placed DRB1 highest and HLA-C lowest in TCR association rates, which differed by HLA locus.

Sequenced material: PBMCs. The chain recombines TRBV6-6 with TRBJ2-7, with 7 positions matching TRBD2. The TCR sequence derives from a woman aged 55-75 years in good health and CMV-seronegative. The CDR3 loop reads CASSYFGGYEQYF. The CDR3 region has the DNA TGTGCCAGCAGTTACTTCGGGGGGTACGAGCAGTACTTC.